This T cell receptor beta chain was captured in a study of blood T cells in healthy people across ages. The second PCR ran about 6 to 12 cycles with a sample-barcoded 5' primer and J-beta primers. Each CDR3 protein gets one entry after TCRdb re-called the 5' RACE reads with MiXCR. The table records 1.8 million or so distinct CDR3 sequences, approximately 40% of them present only once. The CDR3 spans 16 residues. From germline, CDR1 is MNHEY and CDR2 SVGAGI. Deletions cut 2 bases from V and 0 bases from J, with 8 bases between. This sequence joins TRBV6-5 and TRBJ2-6, with a possible D match to TRBD1 (6 bases). This sequence originates from a human donor in good health. Sequencing used blood. The CDR3 spells CASSYLDSSGANVLTF. For the CDR3, the DNA is TGTGCCAGCAGTTACCTGGACAGCTCTGGGGCCAACGTCCTGACTTTC.